This T cell receptor (beta chain) stems from a study of blood T cell repertoires in COVID-19 (TCRdb year 2020). Background on the whole study: The collaborator samples originated in the United States, Italy and Spain and spanned the acute and convalescent phases of COVID-19. The material from the prospective study consisted of cDNA or gDNA derived from T cells, B-cell-depleted T cells, or PBMCs. Deeply sampled blood TCRbeta repertoires from subjects exposed to, actively infected with, or recovered from COVID-19 were included in the dataset. The repertoires were released in a freely available public database meant as a resource for research on the immune response to SARS-CoV-2. Samples came from the ongoing ImmuneRACE study (first 160 participants) plus 1,254 subjects from 6 global collaborators. Nearly every sample came with metadata listing a de-identified subject ID, COVID-19 status, age in years and sex. Where available, HLA class I and class II types were obtained from metadata supplied by the sample provider rather than from assay-based typing.

Collaborating institutions collected whole blood in K2EDTA tubes following their own protocols. Collaborator samples were shipped for TCRbeta analysis as frozen whole blood, isolated PBMCs, or DNA extracted from either sample type. TCRbeta CDR3 regions were amplified from genomic DNA using the immunoSEQ Assay, a bias-controlled multiplex PCR. Turning to the authors' computational methods: The number of nucleated cells in each sample was estimated by amplification of reference gene primers within the assay. Sequence reads were collapsed and filtered to measure the absolute abundance of every unique TCRbeta CDR3 rearrangement. For each sample, productive Simpson clonality was calculated by taking the square root of Simpson's diversity index across productive rearrangements. Drawn from immuneACCESS, this table holds only the in-frame rearrangements with V and J called that TCRdb kept. Clones are partly lost; checked studies trace under half to an unresolved V gene and leave the rest unexplained. V and J calls plus clone size are reproduced from that table; the DNA served to infer D and trimming. Within this sample are more than 70,000 clones, with around 86% of them counted one time only. The ten top clones hold 4.9% of the sample.

A word on this clone: Its antigen remains undetermined. No qualities accompany the bases; no much larger clone lies one base away.

What the research found in general, with its limitations: The amount of clinical and demographic metadata varied by source and participant and was provided uncurated.

The sequenced sample was peripheral blood. The sequence was collected from a man over 45 with active or convalescent COVID-19.

The nucleotide sequence reads as follows: TGTGCCAGCAGTGTGGGGACAACTGAAGCTTTCTTT. It encodes CASSVGTTEAFF. The rearrangement joined TRBV2 to TRBJ1-1; TRBD1 could be the D gene, as 6 bases match. Including the terminal cysteine and phenylalanine, the CDR3 comprises 12 residues. CDR3 DNA only is kept here, 36 bases in frame from base 1. CDR1 and CDR2, per the germline V gene, are SNHLY and FYNNEI. Trimming at the junction amounts to 4 bases on V and 5 bases on J, and the germline ends lie 8 bases apart.